The present entry profiles one T cell receptor (beta chain) with its context. Participants came from fewer than 25 US areas, aged about 18 to 100 years. The table came from immunoSEQ multiplex PCR; TCRdb's copy has only in-frame clones and leaves some out. This table holds some 320,000 clones, more than 75% found once. The data belong to a study of blood T cell repertoires in COVID-19. The sample comprised PBMCs or T cells enriched from blood (not recorded which). The origin of this receptor is a woman in her 30s who had recovered from COVID-19.

CDR3: CASSILLAGTGNEQFF. The CDR3 DNA sequence: TGTGCCAGCAGTATCCTCCTAGCGGGGACGGGCAATGAGCAGTTCTTC. The rearrangement joins TRBV28 to TRBJ2-1, with 9 bases aligning to TRBD2. V shed 5 bases, J shed 6 bases, and the junction held 11 bases outside the gene matches. Germline CDR1 reads MDHEN; CDR2 reads SYDVKM. The CDR3 is made up of 16 amino acids.